This TCR beta chain was captured in a study of CDR3 diversity in severe acne. TCRdb independently ran MiXCR on the PCR reads; one entry per CDR3 protein. The table lists around 85,000 distinct CDR3 sequences, under 55% of them singletons. This receptor was obtained from a male donor with severe acne vulgaris. Sequencing used blood.

The CDR3 DNA reads TGTGCCGCGGGACAGGGAAATCAGCCCCAGCATTTT. As protein: CAAGQGNQPQHF. The chain is built from TRBV24-1 and TRBJ1-5; 9 nucleotides agree with TRBD1. V trimming: 12 bases; J trimming: 4 bases; junction bases outside the gene matches: 3. The CDR3 spans 12 residues. The germline V gene encodes CDR1 KGHDR and CDR2 SFDVKD.